The T cell receptor beta chain under discussion was sequenced for a study of shared clonotypes between healthy human individuals. On this clone itself: Its antigen is not known.

As defined, naive CD8 cells were CD45RO-negative and positively selected for CCR7, with terminally differentiated effector memory CD45RA+ cells excluded. Study results and limitations: Sharing across a few donors was seen in 4.5% to 5.5% of naive CD4 clonotypes. Limitation of the genetic and exposure-history diversity represented came from the few donors. When compared with the clonotypes that were shared by all four sorted-subset donors, the non-shared clonotypes turned out to have lower generation probabilities.

The CDR3 extends over 17 amino acids. Germline assignment: CDR1 SGDLS and CDR2 YYNGEE. The trim removed 0 bases at V and 0 bases at J, leaving 3 bases unmatched. The authors distributed each subset's genomic DNA evenly over several immunoSEQ plates. The table came from immunoSEQ multiplex PCR; TCRdb's copy has only in-frame clones and leaves some out. The sample carries about 650,000 clones, about 95% recorded once. This receptor was identified in a woman aged 25 to 39 in good health. The J gene is TRBJ2-1, the V gene TRBV9; 10 bases are a match to TRBD2. The sequenced sample was naive CD8+ T cells sorted from blood. Here the CDR3 DNA reads TGTGCCAGCAGCGTAGTCCCTAGCGGGAGCTCCTACAATGAGCAGTTCTTC. This codes for CASSVVPSGSSYNEQFF.